A selection of T cell receptor beta chains follows, all from one sample in a study of cytomegalovirus exposure and HLA in healthy donors. Assay used: immunoSEQ multiplex PCR; TCRdb lists only in-frame clones, some missing. The table has 200,000 to 300,000 clones, approximately 86% seen once. Sample: PBMCs. The source is a woman in her thirties in good health and CMV-seropositive. CDR3s include the opening cysteine and the closing phenylalanine or tryptophan. D genes are given only for firm matches. Size is omitted from some rows. Given values are once, few, many or a class for expanded clones.

NA	TRBV5-1	TRBJ2-7	TRBD1	TGCGCCAGCAGCTCTAGGGGGCCGGGACACTTAGCCTACGAGCAGTACTTC	CASSSRGPGHLAYEQYF
NA	TRBV5-4	TRBJ2-2	TRBD1	TGTGCCAGCAGCCTACGGACAGGGACGGAGGCCGGGGAGCTGTTTTTT	CASSLRTGTEAGELFF
few	TRBV14	TRBJ2-2	NA	TGTGCCAGCAGCCAAGTGGCATACACCGGGGAGCTGTTTTTT	CASSQVAYTGELFF
NA	TRBV7-7	TRBJ2-7	TRBD1	TGTGCTAGCAGCCCCCCTCGGACAGGGTCCTACGAGCAGTACTTC	CASSPPRTGSYEQYF
NA	TRBV10-3	TRBJ1-4	NA	TGTGCCATCAGTATAATGCGGAATGAAAAACTGTTTTTT	CAISIMRNEKLFF
NA	TRBV13	TRBJ1-2	TRBD1	TGTGCCAGCAGCCGCGGGACAGGGGGCGCTGACTATGGCTACACCTTC	CASSRGTGGADYGYTF
NA	TRBV28	TRBJ2-1	TRBD2	TGTGCCAGCAGTTTACTAGCGGGAGTTTTGTTCTTC	CASSLLAGVLFF
NA	TRBV27	TRBJ2-1	TRBD2	TGTGCCAGCAGTCTAGTAGGGGCTAGCGGCTACAATGAGCAGTTCTTC	CASSLVGASGYNEQFF
NA	TRBV7-8	TRBJ2-5	TRBD2	TGTGCCAGCAATGGGGCCCTAGCGGACCAAGAGACCCAGTACTTC	CASNGALADQETQYF
NA	TRBV27	TRBJ2-7	NA	TGTGCCAGCAGGTTAGGAGGCACTCAGTACTTC	CASRLGGTQYF
NA	TRBV30	TRBJ1-1	NA	TGTGCCTGGAGAGAGGACGGGACTAACACTGAAGCTTTCTTT	CAWREDGTNTEAFF
NA	TRBV7-2	TRBJ2-7	TRBD2	TGTGCCAGCAGCTTAGGACTAGCGGGAGCCTACGAGCAGTACTTC	CASSLGLAGAYEQYF
NA	TRBV19	TRBJ1-2	TRBD1	TGTGCCAGTACCTTGGACAGGGATGGCTACACCTTC	CASTLDRDGYTF
NA	TRBV6-5	TRBJ2-3	NA	TGTGCCAGCAGTTACTTACTAGGGTCGACAGATACGCAGTATTTT	CASSYLLGSTDTQYF
NA	TRBV27	TRBJ2-7	TRBD2	TGTGCCAGCAGTTCGCGCGGGGGAAACGACGAGCAGTACTTC	CASSSRGGNDEQYF
NA	TRBV5-1	TRBJ1-1	TRBD1	TGCGCCAGCAGCGGCTCCGGGACAGGGCAAACTGAAGCTTTCTTT	CASSGSGTGQTEAFF
NA	TRBV29-1	TRBJ2-2	TRBD2	TGCAGCGTTTCCGGCGGGAGGGTTAACACCGGGGAGCTGTTTTTT	CSVSGGRVNTGELFF